This T cell receptor beta chain was observed in a study of T cell responses to AZD1222 COVID-19 vaccine. In this sample, this clone turned up once. The repertoire was sequenced with immunoSEQ multiplex PCR; TCRdb's copy has only in-frame clones and lacks some. The sample includes around 150,000 clones, roughly nine tenths of them seen just once. Germline V lookup: CDR1 SNHLY, CDR2 FYNNEI. CDR3 length equals 15 residues. Losses at the gene ends were 4 bases for V and 0 bases for J; bases not matched to a gene: 5. This chain connects TRBV2 to TRBJ2-7, with 8 bases matching TRBD1. This receptor was identified in an adult who received the MenACWY meningococcal vaccine as a control. Sequences were derived from peripheral blood, sampled 28 days after the second dose of the MenACWY control vaccine. CDR3 in amino acids: CASSGGGTGSYEQYF. In DNA, the CDR3 is TGTGCCAGCAGTGGAGGGGGGACAGGCTCCTACGAGCAGTACTTC.